This T cell receptor (beta chain) comes out of a study of blood T cell repertoires in COVID-19. On the study more broadly: Spain, Italy and the United States supplied samples that represented acute and convalescent COVID-19.

Germline V lookup: CDR1 MNHEY, CDR2 SMNVEV (reference sequence). Trimming took off 3 bases at V and 5 bases at J, with 11 bases between the two ends. The CDR3 has 15 residues. Those enrolled, adults aged about 18 to 89 years, came from about two dozen US areas. Clones were sequenced by immunoSEQ multiplex PCR, and TCRdb holds only the in-frame ones, with some missing. The repertoire has about 310,000 clones, over 75% of them found once; the top ten carry approximately 9.8%. Sequenced input: PBMCs or T cells enriched from blood (not recorded which). V is TRBV27 and J is TRBJ1-6, with unresolved D. This TCR derives from a woman between 40 and 55 years old who had recovered from COVID-19. CDR3 sequence reads: CASSLGDGDNSPLHF. The DNA of the CDR3 is TGTGCCAGCAGTTTGGGAGACGGTGATAATTCACCCCTCCACTTT.